This entry concerns a single T cell receptor (beta chain). Its antigen is still unknown. The CDR3 covers 11 residues. V was clipped by 7 bases and J by 2 bases, with 5 bases between them. From germline, CDR1 is LNHDA and CDR2 SQIVND (reference sequence). This entry belongs to a study of cytomegalovirus exposure and HLA in healthy donors. Researchers ran the PCR with 60 Vbeta and 13 Jbeta primers. Measured with immunoSEQ multiplex PCR; TCRdb has only the in-frame clones, and not every one. The profile covers over 150,000 clones, with around 77% appearing a single time and approximately 3% taken by the ten largest. Overall study results and limits: In a later analysis, donors in an Asian-associated ancestry cluster reportedly had fewer N-insertions in productive TCRs than the cohort mean.

The chain carries TRBV19 and TRBJ1-1; D uncertain. The material sequenced was PBMCs. The sequence was obtained from a woman in her thirties in good health and CMV-seronegative. The CDR3 nucleotides are TGTGCCAGTATCCGTAACACTGAAGCTTTCTTT. Encoded protein: CASIRNTEAFF.